The subject of this entry is one T cell receptor beta chain. Sequencing of TCR beta drew on CD8+ and CD4+ T cells from blood. The CD8+ and CD4+ T cells were negatively isolated, with the TEMRA cells enriched by FACS. With random hexamers, reverse transcription was performed on about 0.5 to 1 ug of RNA. Via MiXCR, TCRdb re-called the immunoSEQ multiplex PCR reads, giving one row per CDR3 protein. There are a few hundred thousand distinct CDR3 sequences in the sample; approximately 95% occur only once, and 0.085% to 0.095% lies in the top ten. Deletions cut 1 base from V and 1 base from J, with 7 bases between. CDR1 and CDR2 from the germline V gene are SNHLY and FYNNEI. There are 14 residues in the CDR3. The data stem from a study of CD8 T cells in Susac syndrome.

Sequencing was done on a sample of CD4+ T cells from PBMCs. The chain combines TRBV2 with TRBJ2-5; D remains ambiguous. The TCR comes from a human donor with multiple sclerosis. The CDR3 DNA sequence: TGTGCCAGCAGTGAAGTTATAGGCCAAGAGACCCAGTACTTC. It encodes CASSEVIGQETQYF.